These 5 T cell receptor beta chains share one sample of origin, sequenced in a study of OX40 agonist ivuxolimab in advanced cancers. The assay was immunoSEQ multiplex PCR, and TCRdb's table has in-frame clones only and misses some. The sample lists around 68,000 clones, roughly 87% seen once, with 2.5% to 3% in the top ten. Material: CD4+ or CD8+ T cells sorted from blood, obtained in a trial of the OX40 agonist ivuxolimab. The receptor set was obtained from an adult with an advanced solid tumor such as melanoma, head and neck, liver or kidney cancer.

The chain couples TRBV5-1 to TRBJ1-6; D not certain. V was cut by 3 bases and J by 10 bases, with 17 bases left in between. The CDR3 sequence is 15 residues long. Germline V gene lookup returns CDR1 SGHRS and CDR2 YFSETQ. The CDR3 region has the DNA TGCGCCAGCAGCTCAAACCACGGCGGGCTGTCACCCCTCCACTTT. The encoded protein is CASSSNHGGLSPLHF.

The chain has TRBV19 and TRBJ1-5, with TRBD1 identical over 9 bases. V gave up 0 bases and J gave up 0 bases; unmatched junction bases: 3. This CDR3 spans 17 amino acids. The V gene's germline CDR1 is LNHDA and CDR2 SQIVND (reference sequence). This chain's CDR3 is CASSIDGTGISNQPQHF. CDR3 DNA: TGTGCCAGTAGTATAGATGGGACAGGGATTAGCAATCAGCCCCAGCATTTT. Complete variable domain (other parts from reference TRBV19 and TRBJ1-5): DGGITQSPKYLFRKEGQNVTLSCEQNLNHDAMYWYRQDPGQGLRLIYYSQIVNDFQKGDIAEGYSVSREKKESFPLTVTSAQKNPTAFYLCASSIDGTGISNQPQHFGDGTRLSIL.

The DNA for the CDR3 is TGTGCCAGCAGCCATATGAGTACAGGGGGCGGATACGAGCAGTACTTC. Translating gives CASSHMSTGGGYEQYF. The chain combines TRBV4-2 with TRBJ2-7; 9 positions match TRBD1. This CDR3 comprises 16 residues. CDR1 LGHNA and CDR2 YNFKEQ come from the germline V gene. V lost 3 bases, J lost 4 bases, and 10 bases stayed unmatched.

V usage is TRBV6-1 and J usage is TRBJ1-4; weak D call: TRBD1 (6 bases). V shed 5 bases and J shed 7 bases, with 17 bases lying between them. Germline V gives CDR1 MNHNS, CDR2 SASEGT. The CDR3 extends over 15 amino acids. In DNA form, the CDR3 reads TGTGCCAGCAGTCCACCAGGGGTGGGAGGTGAAAAACTGTTTTTT. Translated, it gives CASSPPGVGGEKLFF.

The rearrangement uses TRBV11-1 and TRBJ2-5; D gene uncertain. With 1 base removed from V and 5 bases from J, the gap between germline ends came to 8 bases. This CDR3 is 13 amino acids long. Germline-derived CDR1 and CDR2 are SGHAT and FQDESV (reference sequence). CDR3 region: CASSLGWMETQYF. The CDR3 DNA reads TGTGCCAGCAGCTTAGGGTGGATGGAGACCCAGTACTTC.